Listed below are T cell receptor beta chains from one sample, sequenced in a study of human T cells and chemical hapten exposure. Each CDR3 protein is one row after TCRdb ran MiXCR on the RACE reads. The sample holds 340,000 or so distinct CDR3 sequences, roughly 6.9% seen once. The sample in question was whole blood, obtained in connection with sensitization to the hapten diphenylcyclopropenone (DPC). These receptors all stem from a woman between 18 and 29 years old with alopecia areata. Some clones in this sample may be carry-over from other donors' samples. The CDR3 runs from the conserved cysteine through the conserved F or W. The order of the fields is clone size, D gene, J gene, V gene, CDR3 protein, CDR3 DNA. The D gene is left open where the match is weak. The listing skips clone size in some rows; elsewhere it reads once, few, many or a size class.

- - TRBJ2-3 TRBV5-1 CASSSRPLRRDTQYF TGCGCCAGCAGCTCCCGGCCCCTTAGGAGAGATACGCAGTATTTT
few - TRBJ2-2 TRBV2 CASSQINRASGELFF TGTGCCAGCAGTCAAATTAACAGGGCGTCCGGGGAGCTGTTTTTT
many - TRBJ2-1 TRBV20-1 CSARGTGEGRFF TGCAGTGCTAGAGGGACGGGCGAAGGCCGGTTCTTC
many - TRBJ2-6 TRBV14 CASSLARGLEAGANVLTF TGTGCCAGCAGCCTCGCCAGGGGCCTAGAAGCTGGGGCCAACGTCCTGACTTTC
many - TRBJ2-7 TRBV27 CASSYDPSGSYEQYF TGTGCCAGCAGTTACGACCCCAGCGGCTCCTACGAGCAGTACTTC
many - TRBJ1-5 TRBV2 CASSEREGGRKPQHF TGTGCCAGCAGTGAACGAGAGGGAGGGAGGAAGCCCCAGCATTTT
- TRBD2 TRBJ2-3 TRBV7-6 CASSLATSGMTTDTQYF TGTGCCAGCAGCTTAGCGACTAGCGGGATGACGACAGATACGCAGTATTTT
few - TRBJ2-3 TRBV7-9 CASSLGRRSLDPQDTQYF TGTGCCAGCAGCTTGGGACGGCGGTCGTTAGATCCACAAGATACGCAGTATTTT
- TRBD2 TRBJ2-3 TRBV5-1 CASSRTPLAGSDTQYF TGCGCCAGCAGCCGTACGCCTCTAGCGGGGTCAGATACGCAGTATTTT
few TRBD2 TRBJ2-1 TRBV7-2 CASSSRLAGGNWNEQFF TGTGCCAGCAGCTCACGACTAGCGGGGGGGAACTGGAATGAGCAGTTCTTC
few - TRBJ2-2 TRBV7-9 CASSLPLTGRFRGTGELFF TGTGCCAGCAGCTTACCCCTGACAGGCAGATTTCGGGGCACCGGGGAGCTGTTTTTT
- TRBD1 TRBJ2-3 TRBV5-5 CASSILTGADTQYF TGTGCCAGCAGCATCTTGACAGGGGCAGATACGCAGTATTTT
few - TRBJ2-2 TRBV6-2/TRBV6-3 CASRGAGESGELFF TGTGCCAGCCGGGGGGCCGGAGAGTCCGGGGAGCTGTTTTTT
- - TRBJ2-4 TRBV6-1 CASSLRDNYLAKNIQYF TGTGCCAGCAGTCTCCGGGACAACTACCTAGCCAAAAACATTCAGTACTTC
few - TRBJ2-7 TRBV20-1 CSARGRGEYEQYF TGCAGTGCTAGAGGCAGGGGCGAGTACGAGCAGTACTTC
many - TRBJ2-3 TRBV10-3 CAISEPHGGLVDTQYF TGTGCCATCAGTGAGCCCCACGGGGGTCTGGTGGATACGCAGTATTTT
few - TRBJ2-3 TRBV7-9 CASTPPRPSTDTQYF TGTGCCAGCACCCCGCCCCGTCCTAGCACAGATACGCAGTATTTT
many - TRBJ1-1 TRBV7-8 CASSPPEGPFGSVEAFF TGTGCCAGCAGCCCTCCAGAGGGGCCCTTCGGTTCTGTTGAAGCTTTCTTT
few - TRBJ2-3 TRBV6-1 CASRDLDASSTDTQYF TGTGCCAGTAGAGACTTAGACGCATCTAGCACAGATACGCAGTATTTT
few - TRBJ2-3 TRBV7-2 CASSLNRYPDTQYF TGTGCCAGCAGCTTAAATCGCTACCCAGATACGCAGTATTTT
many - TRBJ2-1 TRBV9 CASSVVTDNEQFF TGTGCCAGCAGCGTAGTGACAGACAATGAGCAGTTCTTC
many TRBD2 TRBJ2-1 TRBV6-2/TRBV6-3 CASSYSPSGGVYNEQFF TGTGCCAGCAGTTACTCGCCTAGCGGGGGGGTCTACAATGAGCAGTTCTTC
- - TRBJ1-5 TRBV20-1 CSARVAGTGNQPQHF TGCAGTGCTAGAGTCGCCGGGACCGGCAATCAGCCCCAGCATTTT
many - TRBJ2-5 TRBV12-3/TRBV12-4 CASSLGRGQTQYF TGTGCCAGCAGTCTAGGGAGAGGACAGACCCAGTACTTC
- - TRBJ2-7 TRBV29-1 CSVGPGPFYEQYF TGCAGCGTTGGCCCAGGGCCCTTTTACGAGCAGTACTTC
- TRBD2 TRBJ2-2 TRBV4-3 CASSQESLAGLMNTGELFF TGCGCCAGCAGCCAAGAAAGCCTAGCGGGCTTAATGAACACCGGGGAGCTGTTTTTT
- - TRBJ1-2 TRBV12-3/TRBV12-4 CASSTTGTGPTSNYGYTF TGTGCCAGCAGTACAACCGGGACCGGACCAACTAGTAACTATGGCTACACCTTC
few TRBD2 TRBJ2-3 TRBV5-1 CASKYRGVRDTQYF TGCGCCAGCAAGTATCGGGGGGTGAGAGATACGCAGTATTTT
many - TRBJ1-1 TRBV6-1 CASSSNRRGETEAFF TGTGCCAGCTCCAGTAATCGTAGGGGGGAGACTGAAGCTTTCTTT
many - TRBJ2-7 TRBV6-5 CASSSPTVGYEQYF TGTGCCAGCAGTAGTCCGACAGTAGGGTACGAGCAGTACTTC
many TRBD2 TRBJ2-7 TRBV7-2 CASSPERGVGEQYF TGTGCCAGCAGCCCCGAGCGGGGGGTCGGCGAGCAGTACTTC
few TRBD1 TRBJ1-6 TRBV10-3 CAISNADRGSPLHF TGTGCCATCAGTAATGCCGACAGGGGCTCACCCCTCCACTTT
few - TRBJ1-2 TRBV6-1 CASSKNRNENYGYTF TGTGCCAGCAGTAAAAACAGGAATGAAAACTATGGCTACACCTTC
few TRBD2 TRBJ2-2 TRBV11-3 CASSLRATGSGGLNTGELFF TGTGCCAGCAGCTTAAGGGCTACCGGGAGCGGGGGCCTGAACACCGGGGAGCTGTTTTTT
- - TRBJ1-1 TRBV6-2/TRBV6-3 CASRWSWGTENTEAFF TGTGCCAGCCGCTGGAGTTGGGGAACGGAGAACACTGAAGCTTTCTTT
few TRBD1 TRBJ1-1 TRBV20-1 CSARDNRGTEAFF TGCAGTGCTAGAGATAACAGGGGAACTGAAGCTTTCTTT